What follows are 5 T cell receptor beta chains derived from one specimen sequenced in a study of identical twins. TCRdb re-called the 5' RACE reads through MiXCR, storing one row per CDR3 protein. The sample contains some 210,000 distinct CDR3 sequences, about 16% of which appear only once. The data also belong to a second study, concerning T cells expressing NK-cell markers.

Sequences were obtained from CD8+ T cells sorted from blood. The receptors derive from a woman aged 18-29 years in good health.

This clonotype turned up a few times. V usage is TRBV6-2 or TRBV6-3 and J usage is TRBJ2-1; D not certain. Germline-derived CDR1 and CDR2 are MNHEY and SVGEGT. V dropped 6 bases and J dropped 7 bases, with 7 bases sitting between them. This CDR3 has 11 residues. The CDR3 sequence is CASRFGNEQFF. CDR3 in DNA: TGTGCCAGCAGGTTTGGAAATGAGCAGTTCTTC.

This clonotype occurred a few times. The gene calls are TRBV27 and TRBJ2-4; D gene uncertain. The V and J ends lost 2 bases and 0 bases respectively, with 11 bases between them. Germline CDR1 MNHEY, CDR2 SMNVEV (reference sequence). The CDR3 covers 16 residues. The CDR3 loop is CASSLIGGIAKNIQYF. DNA of the CDR3: TGTGCCAGCAGTTTAATCGGCGGAATAGCCAAAAACATTCAGTACTTC.

This chain uses TRBV6-2 or TRBV6-3 with TRBJ2-1, with 7 positions matching TRBD2. Germline loops: CDR1 MNHEY, CDR2 SVGEGT. The CDR3 is made up of 17 amino acids. V shed 0 bases and J 2 bases; nucleotides not matched to a gene: 7. The CDR3 loop is CASSYSPSGVPYNEQFF. In DNA form, the CDR3 reads TGTGCCAGCAGTTACTCGCCGAGCGGGGTGCCCTACAATGAGCAGTTCTTC.

This clonotype was detected a few times. The chain links TRBV7-9 to TRBJ1-1; D unclear. The CDR3 is made up of 17 amino acids. The germline V gene has CDR1 SEHNR and CDR2 FQNEAQ (reference sequence). Trimming stripped 1 base from V and 5 bases from J, with 20 bases between. Here the CDR3 DNA reads TGTGCCAGCAGCTTAGGGGAAGGAAGCAGTCGCTCGACTGAAGCTTTCTTT. Translating gives CASSLGEGSSRSTEAFF. The variable domain in full, completed from reference TRBV7-9 and TRBJ1-1, reads DTGVSQNPRHKITKRGQNVTFRCDPISEHNRLYWYRQTLGQGPEFLTYFQNEAQLEKSRLLSDRFSAERPKGSFSTLEIQRTEQGDSAMYLCASSLGEGSSRSTEAFFGQGTRLTVV.

The chain employs TRBV5-1 and TRBJ2-1; 10 bases fit TRBD2. The V segment lost 3 bases and the J segment 0 bases; nucleotides outside the gene matches: 6. This CDR3 is built from 17 residues. Per the germline V gene, CDR1 is SGHRS and CDR2 is YFSETQ. CDR3 nucleotide sequence: TGCGCCAGCAGCTATCTAGCGGGAGCAAGCTCCTACAATGAGCAGTTCTTC. This codes for CASSYLAGASSYNEQFF.